The next 29 T cell receptor beta chains were all read from a single sample in a study of T cell repertoires in cytomegalovirus infection. TCRdb processed the reads anew with MiXCR; each CDR3 protein has one entry. The sample comprises some 400,000 distinct CDR3 sequences, roughly 31% of which are singletons, and roughly 15% rests with the top ten. The sample consisted of PBMCs. These receptors were obtained from a human donor in good health (CMV status not recorded). Some clones in this sample may be carry-over from other donors' samples.

This clonotype was seen a handful of times. A read error may explain this, as a much larger clone is one base away. The chain has TRBV7-4 and TRBJ2-7, with 10 bases identical to TRBD2. The germline V gene encodes CDR1 SGHVT and CDR2 SQSDAQ. The CDR3 spans 14 residues. Trimming removed 5 bases from V and 3 bases from J; junction bases left unmatched: 4. CDR3 amino acids: CASSPASGGYEQYF. The CDR3 nucleotides read TGTGCCAGCAGCCCCGCTAGCGGGGGCTACGAGCAGTACTTC.

This clonotype was counted between two and nine times. V is TRBV12-3 or TRBV12-4 and J is TRBJ1-2, with 8 bases matching TRBD1. The V gene end was trimmed by 8 bases and the J gene end by 4 bases; junction bases not matched to a gene: 6. The CDR3 runs to 13 residues. CDR3 region: CASLDRGSYGYTF. The DNA for the CDR3 is TGTGCCAGCCTAGACAGGGGTAGCTATGGCTACACCTTC.

Notes on this clonotype: One end of the junction varies from germline; a read error may be responsible. J is TRBJ2-1 and V is TRBV11-2; D possibly matches TRBD1 or TRBD2 (6 bases each). The CDR3 totals 13 residues. CDR1 is SGHAT and CDR2 is FQNNGV in the germline V gene. The CDR3 DNA reads as TGTGCAAGAAGCTTAGTGGGGGGCAATGATCAGTTCTTC. It encodes CARSLVGGNDQFF.

The V call is TRBV7-9, the J call TRBJ1-4; maybe TRBD1 (6 bases). With 4 bases removed from V and 0 bases from J, the gap between germline ends came to 21 bases. CDR1 and CDR2 from the germline V gene are SEHNR and FQNEAQ (reference sequence). This CDR3 has 19 amino acids. In DNA, the CDR3 is TGTGCCAGCAGCTCAAGGGCCCCTAGAACAGGGACAACTAATGAAAAACTGTTTTTT. Its protein is CASSSRAPRTGTTNEKLFF.

The chain links TRBV5-4 to TRBJ1-5; D perhaps matches TRBD1 (5 bases). The CDR3 is 14 amino acids. CDR1 is SGHNT and CDR2 is YYREEE in the germline V gene (reference sequence). V lost 0 bases, J lost 9 bases, and 13 bases lay in between. This CDR3 is CASSLGGDSRPQHF. In DNA form, the CDR3 reads TGTGCCAGCAGCTTGGGCGGGGACTCCCGGCCCCAGCATTTT.

This clonotype was observed many times. This chain joins TRBV7-6 and TRBJ2-5; 11 positions agree with TRBD2. Germline assignment: CDR1 SGHVS and CDR2 FNYEAQ. The V gene end was trimmed by 4 bases and the J gene end by 5 bases; junction bases not matched to a gene: 9. This CDR3 has 16 amino acids. CDR3 in amino acids: CASSSDGLAGSETQYF. In DNA form, the CDR3 reads TGTGCCAGCAGCTCGGATGGACTAGCGGGTTCCGAGACCCAGTACTTC.

This clonotype came up a few times. The rearrangement joins TRBV6-8 to TRBJ1-4, with 8 bases aligning to TRBD1. J gave up 8 bases and V 6 bases, and 5 bases lay outside the gene matches. Germline V gene sequence: CDR1 MNHGY, CDR2 SAAAGT. The CDR3 consists of 13 residues. CDR3 loop: CASSETGEEKLFF. The CDR3 bases are TGTGCCAGCAGCGAGACAGGGGAAGAAAAACTGTTTTTT.

The chain joins TRBV14 to TRBJ2-6, with D tentatively TRBD1 (5 bases). CDR3 length: 15 residues. Deletions cut 1 base from V and 4 bases from J, with 8 bases between. In germline, CDR1 is SGHDN, CDR2 FVKESK. CDR3 loop: CASSQAGLGANVLTF. The CDR3 region has the DNA TGTGCCAGCAGCCAAGCAGGGTTAGGGGCCAACGTCCTGACTTTC.

The V call is TRBV3-1, the J call TRBJ2-1; 8 nucleotides line up with TRBD1. This CDR3 contains 15 residues. From germline, CDR1 is LGHDT and CDR2 YNNKEL (reference sequence). J gave up 8 bases and V 3 bases, and 9 bases lay outside the gene matches. CDR3 amino acids: CASSQGPGGRYEQFF. CDR3 coding DNA: TGTGCCAGCAGCCAGGGGCCAGGGGGCCGCTATGAGCAGTTCTTC.

The sample holds a few counts of this clonotype. The chain uses TRBV6-1 and TRBJ1-4; 8 bases fit TRBD1. Germline V gene sequence: CDR1 MNHNS, CDR2 SASEGT. This CDR3 has 17 amino acids. Trimming removed 6 bases from V and 5 bases from J; junction bases left unmatched: 14. This chain's CDR3 is CASSHDRGRSQNEKLFF. The CDR3 DNA is TGTGCCAGCAGCCACGACAGGGGACGGTCGCAGAATGAAAAACTGTTTTTT.

The chain joins TRBV13 to TRBJ2-7, with D perhaps being TRBD1 or TRBD2 (5 bases each). CDR3 length: 14 amino acids. Trimming pared 5 bases from V and 5 bases from J, leaving 16 bases between. CDR1 and CDR2 from the germline V gene are PRHDT and FYEKMQ (reference sequence). CDR3 loop: CASSLGTLEDEQYF. In nucleotides, the CDR3 is TGTGCCAGCAGCCTCGGGACCCTGGAAGACGAGCAGTACTTC.

This clonotype was seen just once. The CDR3 DNA follows: TGTGCCAGCAGGAAAGCAGGGACAGTTAGCTCTGGAAACACCATATATTTT. It encodes CASRKAGTVSSGNTIYF. The chain is built from TRBV6-8 and TRBJ1-3; 7 nucleotides align to TRBD1. Germline V gives CDR1 MNHGY, CDR2 SAAAGT. The CDR3 is 17 residues long. The V gene end was trimmed by 6 bases and the J gene end by 0 bases; junction bases not matched to a gene: 11.

The chain carries TRBV3-1 and TRBJ1-2; 10 positions match TRBD1. There are 17 residues in the CDR3. Germline trimming cut 4 bases from V and 8 bases from J; bases unmatched to any gene: 16. Germline lookup yields CDR1 LGHDT and CDR2 YNNKEL (reference sequence). CDR3 residues: CASSLAPWTGTGAGYTF. CDR3 nucleotides: TGTGCCAGCAGCCTAGCTCCGTGGACCGGGACAGGGGCCGGCTACACCTTC.

In this sample, this clonotype turned up many times. As DNA, the CDR3 is TGTGCCAGCAGCTTAGCGGGGAGAGTCTATAGCAATCAGCCCCAGCATTTT. Translated, it gives CASSLAGRVYSNQPQHF. V usage is TRBV7-8 and J usage is TRBJ1-5, with D uncertain. CDR3 length equals 17 residues. Per the germline V gene, CDR1 is SGHVS and CDR2 is FQNEAQ. V lost 0 bases, J lost 0 bases, and 12 bases lay in between. The full variable domain, its missing parts supplied by reference TRBV7-8 and TRBJ1-5, is GAGVSQSPRYKVAKRGQDVALRCDPISGHVSLFWYQQALGQGPEFLTYFQNEAQLDKSGLPSDRFFAERPEGSVSTLKIQRTQQEDSAVYLCASSLAGRVYSNQPQHFGDGTRLSIL.

Details on this clonotype: This may come from a read error, since a much larger clone is one base off. The CDR3 does not close with the conserved phenylalanine or tryptophan, likely indicating a read error. The V gene is TRBV7-2, the J gene TRBJ1-6; the D gene is possibly TRBD1 (5 bases). Trimming cost V 4 bases and J 7 bases, with 11 bases left between them. Per germline, CDR1 SGHTA and CDR2 FQGNSA. This CDR3 spans 14 amino acids. The CDR3 DNA reads TGTGCCAGCAGCTGGGGACCGAACAATTCACCCCTCCACTTA. Encoded protein: CASSWGPNNSPLHL.

This clonotype was detected ten times or more. The genes are TRBV6-2 or TRBV6-3 and TRBJ2-6; weak D call: TRBD1 (5 bases). The germline CDR1 and CDR2 sequences are MNHEY and SVGEGT. The CDR3 length is 18 residues. Trimming pared 0 bases from V and 4 bases from J, leaving 16 bases between. The CDR3 coding sequence is TGTGCCAGCAGTTACTCCCCGACAGCCTCTCCGGGGGCCAACGTCCTGACTTTC. Translating it yields CASSYSPTASPGANVLTF.

This clonotype was seen more than once but under ten times. The chain has TRBV12-3 or TRBV12-4 and TRBJ1-1; TRBD1 is a possible D gene (6 bases). This CDR3 is 18 amino acids long. Trimming stripped 2 bases from V and 1 base from J, with 20 bases between. The DNA for the CDR3 is TGTGCCAGCAGTTTAAAAAGGCCTTGGAGGGGGGAGAACACTGAAGCTTTCTTT. Encoded protein: CASSLKRPWRGENTEAFF.

This clonotype was seen just once. A clone one base away is much larger, so this may be a read error. The chain uses TRBV2 and TRBJ2-2; D gene ambiguous. Trimming cost V 2 bases and J 5 bases, with 6 bases left between them. Germline CDR1 reads SNHLY; CDR2 reads FYNNEI. This CDR3 region has 13 residues. The CDR3 sequence is CASSESRTGELFF. The CDR3 DNA reads as TGTGCCAGCAGTGAATCCAGAACCGGGGAGCTGTTTTTT.

As regards this clonotype: Germline is not matched at one junction end, which may reflect a read error. The chain joins TRBV7-2 to TRBJ2-7; the D gene could be TRBD1 or TRBD2 (5 bases each). This CDR3 is 14 amino acids long. Germline V gene lookup returns CDR1 SGHTA and CDR2 FQGNSA. CDR3 sequence (DNA): TGTGCCAGCAGCTTAGCCGGGACCTCCTACGCGCAGTACTTC. Protein: CASSLAGTSYAQYF.

The chain employs TRBV28 and TRBJ2-3; possibly TRBD2 for D (7 bases). The CDR3 loop spans 16 amino acids. The germline V gene has CDR1 MDHEN and CDR2 SYDVKM. Trimming stripped 6 bases from V and 1 base from J, with 17 bases between. In nucleotides, the CDR3 is TGTGCCAGCAGGAGCCTAAGGGGGGGCGGCACAGATACGCAGTATTTT. Residues: CASRSLRGGGTDTQYF.

V gene TRBV10-3 combines with J gene TRBJ2-3, with 8 bases matching TRBD2. V gave up 8 bases and J gave up 4 bases; unmatched junction bases: 8. This CDR3 has 14 residues. Germline loops: CDR1 ENHRY, CDR2 SYGVKD. CDR3 residues: CAISKAGDADTQYF. The CDR3 DNA reads as TGTGCCATCTCGAAAGCGGGGGATGCAGATACGCAGTATTTT.

The chain carries TRBV19 and TRBJ1-5, with a weak D call TRBD1 (5 bases). The CDR3 is 16 amino acids. The V end was cut by 5 bases, the J end by 5 bases, with 19 bases between. Per germline, CDR1 LNHDA and CDR2 SQIVND (reference sequence). The DNA of the CDR3 is TGTGCCAGTAGTGCCCTCGGCAGGGCAAGGCATCAGCCCCAGCATTTT. The encoded protein is CASSALGRARHQPQHF.

This chain uses TRBV6-2 or TRBV6-3 with TRBJ1-5; TRBD1 aligns across 8 bases. Germline CDR1 reads MNHEY; CDR2 reads SVGEGT. This CDR3 spans 14 amino acids. With 7 bases clipped from V and 5 bases from J, the junction kept 7 bases outside the gene matches. CDR3: CASTATGDHQPQHF. CDR3 nucleotides: TGTGCCAGCACAGCGACAGGGGACCATCAGCCCCAGCATTTT.

This clonotype showed up many times. The chain carries TRBV7-2 and TRBJ2-5, with D tentatively TRBD1 or TRBD2 (5 bases each). Per germline, CDR1 SGHTA and CDR2 FQGNSA. The CDR3 is 15 amino acids. Deletions cut 7 bases from V and 2 bases from J, with 17 bases between. DNA for the CDR3: TGTGCCAGCACCCTACCTGGGGGTCCTCAAGAGACCCAGTACTTC. Its translation: CASTLPGGPQETQYF.

The V call is TRBV20-1, the J call TRBJ2-1; D is perhaps TRBD1 (6 bases). V lost 3 bases and J 0 bases, leaving 12 bases between the germline ends. The CDR3 consists of 15 residues. The germline V gene encodes CDR1 DFQATT and CDR2 SNEGSKA (reference sequence). In DNA form, the CDR3 reads TGCAGTGCTAGTCCCGGACAGAGCTCCTACAATGAGCAGTTCTTC. Encoded protein: CSASPGQSSYNEQFF.

The rearrangement uses TRBV6-5 and TRBJ1-6, with D unclear. V shed 6 bases and J shed 9 bases, with 12 bases lying between them. The CDR3 contains 13 residues. Looked up from germline, CDR1 is MNHEY and CDR2 is SVGAGI. The CDR3 nucleotides read TGTGCCAGCAGCCCCGAGGTCGTTTCACCCCTCCACTTT. This codes for CASSPEVVSPLHF.

The chain couples TRBV4-2 to TRBJ2-1, with 8 bases that match TRBD2. The CDR3 length is 12 residues. The germline V gene has CDR1 LGHNA and CDR2 YNFKEQ. J gave up 15 bases and V 1 base, and 5 bases lay outside the gene matches. The chain's CDR3 is CASSQAGGATFF. In DNA, the CDR3 is TGTGCCAGCAGCCAAGCGGGGGGGGCAACGTTCTTC.

This clonotype was seen many times. The chain has TRBV7-9 and TRBJ2-7; D might be TRBD2 (6 bases). The CDR3 has 12 amino acids. Trimming pared 5 bases from V and 6 bases from J, leaving 11 bases between. The germline gives CDR1 SEHNR, CDR2 FQNEAQ (reference sequence). The CDR3 DNA reads as TGTGCCAGCAGCCGCGGGGCGGCCGAGCAGTACTTC. Translation: CASSRGAAEQYF.

This clonotype showed up many times. This chain uses TRBV11-2 with TRBJ1-4; D possibly corresponds to TRBD1 (6 bases). The germline V and J ends were trimmed by 4 bases and 4 bases, with 16 bases remaining between them. The CDR3 is 16 amino acids. Germline V CDR1 and CDR2: SGHAT, FQNNGV. The CDR3 here is CASSSEPDSNNEKLFF. CDR3 sequence (DNA): TGTGCCAGCAGCTCAGAACCGGACAGTAATAATGAAAAACTGTTTTTT. The full variable domain, its missing parts supplied by reference TRBV11-2 and TRBJ1-4, is EAGVAQSPRYKIIEKRQSVAFWCNPISGHATLYWYQQILGQGPKLLIQFQNNGVVDDSQLPKDRFSAERLKGVDSTLKIQPAKLEDSAVYLCASSSEPDSNNEKLFFGSGTQLSVL.